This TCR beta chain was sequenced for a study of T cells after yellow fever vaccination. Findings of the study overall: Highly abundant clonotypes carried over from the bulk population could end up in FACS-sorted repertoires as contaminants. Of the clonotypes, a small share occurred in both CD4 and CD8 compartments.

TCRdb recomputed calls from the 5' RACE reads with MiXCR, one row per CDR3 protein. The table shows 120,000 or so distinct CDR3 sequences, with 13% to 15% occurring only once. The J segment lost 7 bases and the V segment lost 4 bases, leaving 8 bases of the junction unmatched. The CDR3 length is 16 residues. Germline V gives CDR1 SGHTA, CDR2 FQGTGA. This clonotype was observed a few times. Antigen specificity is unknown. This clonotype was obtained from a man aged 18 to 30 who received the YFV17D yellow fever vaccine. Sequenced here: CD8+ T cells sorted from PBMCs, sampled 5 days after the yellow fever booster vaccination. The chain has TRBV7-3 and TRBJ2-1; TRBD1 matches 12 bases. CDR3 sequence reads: CASSSPGTGGGNEQFF. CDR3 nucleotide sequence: TGTGCCAGCAGCTCACCCGGGACAGGGGGCGGGAATGAGCAGTTCTTC.